Presented here are 26 T cell receptor beta chains from one specimen sequenced in a study of cytomegalovirus exposure and HLA in healthy donors. Assay used: immunoSEQ multiplex PCR; TCRdb lists only in-frame clones, some missing. Of approximately 100,000 clones listed, around nine tenths are singletons. Sequencing was carried out using PBMCs. The source is a woman aged 18-29 years in good health and CMV-seronegative.

This chain connects TRBV5-4 to TRBJ1-2; D is ambiguous. The CDR3 runs 15 residues. Trimming took 4 bases from V and 2 from J, leaving 15 bases between them. Germline V gene lookup returns CDR1 SGHNT and CDR2 YYREEE (reference sequence). The CDR3 DNA reads as TGTGCCAGCAGCGTTTGGGTCGAGGCGAACTATGGCTACACCTTC. Translation: CASSVWVEANYGYTF. The variable domain in full, completed from reference TRBV5-4 and TRBJ1-2, reads ETGVTQSPTHLIKTRGQQVTLRCSSQSGHNTVSWYQQALGQGPQFIFQYYREEENGRGNFPPRFSGLQFPNYSSELNVNALELDDSALYLCASSVWVEANYGYTFGSGTRLTVV.

The chain carries TRBV6-1 and TRBJ2-3; 10 nucleotides align to TRBD1. V shed 5 bases, J shed 2 bases, and the junction held 4 bases outside the gene matches. The germline gives CDR1 MNHNS, CDR2 SASEGT. The CDR3 totals 15 residues. Written as DNA, the CDR3 is TGTGCCAGCAGTTCCGGGACAGGGGACACAGATACGCAGTATTTT. Protein: CASSSGTGDTDTQYF.

This clone was seen a single time. Other nucleotide sequences from this sample produce the same CDR3. The rearrangement uses TRBV5-1 and TRBJ2-7, with D perhaps matching TRBD1 (5 bases). V was shortened by 4 bases and J by 4 bases, with 9 bases between the two germline ends. The CDR3 covers 12 residues. Germline-derived CDR1 and CDR2 are SGHRS and YFSETQ. CDR3 region: CASSEQAYEQYF. As DNA, the CDR3 is TGCGCCAGCAGCGAACAGGCATACGAGCAGTACTTC.

The genes are TRBV2 and TRBJ2-7, with D tentatively TRBD1 (6 bases). CDR1 is SNHLY and CDR2 is FYNNEI in the germline V gene. This CDR3 spans 14 amino acids. V was shortened by 7 bases and J by 0 bases, with 13 bases between the two germline ends. The CDR3: CASTRGSGSYEQYF. The DNA of the CDR3 is TGTGCCAGCACCAGGGGAAGTGGCTCCTACGAGCAGTACTTC.

CDR3 bases: TGTGCCAGCAGTTTAAGCTATACCCTAGCTCGGGGTGGCTACACCTTC. It yields the protein CASSLSYTLARGGYTF. The chain carries TRBV5-6 and TRBJ1-2; D gene unclear. Germline V gene sequence: CDR1 SGHDT, CDR2 YYEEEE. CDR3 length: 16 residues. The V end was cut by 5 bases, the J end by 7 bases, with 24 bases between.

This clone was seen more than once but under ten times. V gene TRBV28 combines with J gene TRBJ1-5, with a weak D call TRBD1 (5 bases). The germline V gene encodes CDR1 MDHEN and CDR2 SYDVKM. The germline V and J ends were trimmed by 2 bases and 4 bases, with 18 bases remaining between them. The CDR3 contains 17 residues. CDR3 DNA: TGTGCCAGCAGTTTAGTGGGGGGGAGGCGAACGAATCAGCCCCAGCATTTT. Amino acids: CASSLVGGRRTNQPQHF. Full variable domain (remainder filled in from reference TRBV28 and TRBJ1-5): DVKVTQSSRYLVKRTGEKVFLECVQDMDHENMFWYRQDPGLGLRLIYFSYDVKMKEKGDIPEGYSVSREKKERFSLILESASTNQTSMYLCASSLVGGRRTNQPQHFGDGTRLSIL.

This clone was counted a single time. The chain joins TRBV6-5 to TRBJ2-7, with a tentative D call TRBD1 (5 bases). CDR1 and CDR2 (germline): MNHEY, SVGAGI. The CDR3 loop spans 13 amino acids. Trimming removed 2 bases at V and 6 bases at J, with 11 bases between. CDR3 loop: CASSYEAGSEQYF. DNA for the CDR3: TGTGCCAGCAGTTACGAGGCAGGGTCCGAGCAGTACTTC.

The V and J genes are TRBV30 and TRBJ1-5; 8 bases fit TRBD1. V trimming: 5 bases; J trimming: 5 bases; junction bases outside the gene matches: 11. Germline values: CDR1 GTSNPN, CDR2 SVGIG (reference sequence). This CDR3 spans 15 amino acids. The CDR3 protein is CAWEDGTGIDQPQHF. Written as DNA, the CDR3 is TGTGCCTGGGAAGACGGGACAGGAATAGATCAGCCCCAGCATTTT.

This chain links TRBV5-1 with TRBJ2-1, with 11 bases matching TRBD2. V lost 5 bases, J lost 4 bases, and 5 bases stayed unmatched. This CDR3 is 15 amino acids long. Germline V gene data show CDR1 as SGHRS and CDR2 as YFSETQ. CDR3 nucleotides: TGCGCCAGCAGTGCTAGCGGGGGGCGATACAATGAGCAGTTCTTC. It codes for CASSASGGRYNEQFF. The entire variable domain, with the rest obtained from reference TRBV5-1 and TRBJ2-1, is as follows: KAGVTQTPRYLIKTRGQQVTLSCSPISGHRSVSWYQQTPGQGLQFLFEYFSETQRNKGNFPGRFSGRQFSNSRSEMNVSTLELGDSALYLCASSASGGRYNEQFFGPGTRLTVL.

This sequence joins TRBV7-9 and TRBJ1-1; D is unresolved. The V gene's germline CDR1 is SEHNR and CDR2 FQNEAQ (reference sequence). This CDR3 contains 14 residues. The V end was cut by 5 bases, the J end by 7 bases, with 17 bases between. CDR3 in amino acids: CASSRLTGYGEAFF. The CDR3 nucleotides are TGTGCCAGCAGCCGTTTGACGGGTTACGGTGAAGCTTTCTTT.

The rearrangement uses TRBV19 and TRBJ2-3; D call uncertain. The V gene's germline CDR1 is LNHDA and CDR2 SQIVND (reference sequence). V lost 2 bases to trimming and J lost 0 bases, with 9 bases between them. The length of the CDR3 is 15 residues. The CDR3 DNA follows: TGTGCCAGTAGTATAAAGAGCTCTAGCACAGATACGCAGTATTTT. This sequence encodes CASSIKSSSTDTQYF. Complete variable domain (other parts from reference TRBV19 and TRBJ2-3): DGGITQSPKYLFRKEGQNVTLSCEQNLNHDAMYWYRQDPGQGLRLIYYSQIVNDFQKGDIAEGYSVSREKKESFPLTVTSAQKNPTAFYLCASSIKSSSTDTQYFGPGTRLTVL.

The chain recombines TRBV11-3 with TRBJ2-2, with 10 bases lining up with TRBD1. Germline CDR1 SGHNT, CDR2 YENEEA. The CDR3 spans 16 residues. The ends lost 5 bases at V and 3 bases at J; junction bases unmatched: 6. CDR3 sequence: CASSETGGRDTGELFF. CDR3 nucleotide sequence: TGTGCCAGCAGCGAGACAGGGGGCAGGGACACCGGGGAGCTGTTTTTT.

The DNA of the CDR3 is TGTGCCACCAGCAGAGATCGCAGTTTCGGAGAGGATGGCTACACCTTC. This codes for CATSRDRSFGEDGYTF. The chain joins TRBV15 to TRBJ1-2; D gene ambiguous. V was shortened by 0 bases and J by 6 bases, with 17 bases between the two germline ends. Germline-derived CDR1 and CDR2 are LNHNV and YYDKDF (reference sequence). This CDR3 region has 16 residues.

The chain has TRBV5-1 and TRBJ2-5; 10 bases are shared with TRBD2. CDR1 SGHRS and CDR2 YFSETQ come from the germline V gene. The CDR3 consists of 19 residues. The J segment lost 2 bases and the V segment lost 7 bases, leaving 20 bases of the junction unmatched. Here the CDR3 DNA reads TGCGCCAGCCGATGGGCTCGGACTAGCGGCGCACCCTCTCAAGAGACCCAGTACTTC. It specifies CASRWARTSGAPSQETQYF.

This rearrangement joins TRBV7-8 to TRBJ2-7; TRBD2 matches 11 bases. Germline V gives CDR1 SGHVS, CDR2 FQNEAQ. The V segment lost 1 base and the J segment 5 bases; nucleotides outside the gene matches: 19. This CDR3 spans 20 amino acids. The CDR3 sequence: CASSLERVAGGRGHGNEQYF. CDR3 DNA: TGTGCCAGCAGCTTAGAGCGTGTAGCGGGGGGGCGGGGCCACGGAAACGAGCAGTACTTC.

This rearrangement joins TRBV11-2 to TRBJ2-7; 8 nucleotides agree with TRBD2. The V gene end was trimmed by 4 bases and the J gene end by 7 bases; junction bases not matched to a gene: 3. CDR3 length: 12 residues. Germline loops: CDR1 SGHAT, CDR2 FQNNGV. The CDR3 coding sequence is TGTGCCAGCAGCTCTATAGCGGGGGAGCAGTACTTC. This encodes CASSSIAGEQYF. Full variable domain (outside the CDR3, taken from reference TRBV11-2 and TRBJ2-7): EAGVAQSPRYKIIEKRQSVAFWCNPISGHATLYWYQQILGQGPKLLIQFQNNGVVDDSQLPKDRFSAERLKGVDSTLKIQPAKLEDSAVYLCASSSIAGEQYFGPGTRLTVT.

The chain uses TRBV9 and TRBJ1-4; 11 bases map to TRBD1. Germline CDR1 SGDLS, CDR2 YYNGEE. This CDR3 is built from 15 residues. J gave up 5 bases and V 0 bases, and 0 bases lay outside the gene matches. The CDR3 bases are TGTGCCAGCAGCGTAGGGACAGGGGGCAATGAAAAACTGTTTTTT. Protein product: CASSVGTGGNEKLFF.

This clone appeared a single time. The chain has TRBV4-3 and TRBJ2-3; TRBD2 agrees at 8 bases. From germline, CDR1 is LGHNA and CDR2 YSLEER. The trim removed 0 bases at V and 4 bases at J, leaving 6 bases unmatched. The CDR3 loop spans 16 amino acids. In nucleotides, the CDR3 is TGCGCCAGCAGCCAAGATCTGGCGGGGGGCGCAGATACGCAGTATTTT. Its protein is CASSQDLAGGADTQYF.

The V and J genes are TRBV7-2 and TRBJ2-3; D is unclear. V was pared by 5 bases and J by 6 bases, with 12 bases between. Germline CDR1 and CDR2: SGHTA and FQGNSA. The CDR3 covers 13 residues. CDR3 coding DNA: TGTGCCAGCAGCGCCCTCTCGAGCGATACGCAGTATTTT. The encoded protein is CASSALSSDTQYF.

This clone was seen a handful of times. At the DNA level, this CDR3 is encoded by other sequences in the same sample as well. The chain combines TRBV28 with TRBJ2-7; 7 nucleotides agree with TRBD2. V gave up 6 bases and J gave up 1 base; unmatched junction bases: 9. CDR1 is MDHEN and CDR2 is SYDVKM in the germline V gene. This CDR3 contains 15 residues. The CDR3 region has the DNA TGTGCCAGCAGCCTGAGGACGGGGGGATCCTACGAGCAGTACTTC. This codes for CASSLRTGGSYEQYF.

This sequence joins TRBV30 and TRBJ2-1; possibly TRBD1 for D (6 bases). Looked up from germline, CDR1 is GTSNPN and CDR2 is SVGIG (reference sequence). This CDR3 has 14 residues. V lost 2 bases to trimming and J lost 8 bases, with 16 bases between them. CDR3: CAWSHGGNRDEQFF. The CDR3 DNA reads TGTGCCTGGAGTCATGGGGGAAACAGGGATGAGCAGTTCTTC.

This chain connects TRBV27 to TRBJ2-3, with a weak D call TRBD2 (6 bases). Germline values: CDR1 MNHEY, CDR2 SMNVEV (reference sequence). The CDR3 totals 13 residues. The V end lost 3 bases, the J end lost 6 bases, and 10 bases lay between the germline ends. CDR3: CASSLTRWDTQYF. CDR3 DNA: TGTGCCAGCAGTTTGACTAGATGGGATACGCAGTATTTT.

The chain carries TRBV14 and TRBJ2-1; 7 bases align to TRBD2. This CDR3 comprises 14 residues. After removal of 4 bases from V and 8 bases from J, the junction contained 8 bases not matched to a gene. Germline CDR1 SGHDN, CDR2 FVKESK. In DNA, the CDR3 is TGTGCCAGCAGCCTCGGCGGGGGTTTCTATGAGCAGTTCTTC. Amino acid sequence: CASSLGGGFYEQFF.

The J gene is TRBJ2-3, the V gene TRBV11-3; 8 positions agree with TRBD2. The CDR3 is 15 amino acids. The V gene end was trimmed by 9 bases and the J gene end by 2 bases; junction bases not matched to a gene: 10. Looked up from germline, CDR1 is SGHNT and CDR2 is YENEEA. The CDR3 DNA sequence: TGTGCCAGTAGCAACGGGGGGGCCTACACAGATACGCAGTATTTT. Translating gives CASSNGGAYTDTQYF.

The chain joins TRBV14 to TRBJ2-1; D remains unclear. V was trimmed by 1 base and J by 0 bases, leaving 22 bases between them. CDR1 is SGHDN, CDR2 FVKESK, per germline. This CDR3 is 20 amino acids long. The CDR3 coding sequence is TGTGCCAGCAGCCAAGGATTGGCGGTCGCATCTTGGAGCTCCTACAATGAGCAGTTCTTC. This translates into CASSQGLAVASWSSYNEQFF.

J is TRBJ1-3 and V is TRBV7-8; D uncertain. Per germline, CDR1 SGHVS and CDR2 FQNEAQ. CDR3 length: 15 residues. V was cut by 5 bases and J by 2 bases, with 13 bases left in between. CDR3 region: CASSRDGVAGNTIYF. Written as DNA, the CDR3 is TGTGCCAGCAGCCGAGACGGGGTTGCTGGAAACACCATATATTTT. The complete variable domain, with remaining parts taken from reference TRBV7-8 and TRBJ1-3, reads GAGVSQSPRYKVAKRGQDVALRCDPISGHVSLFWYQQALGQGPEFLTYFQNEAQLDKSGLPSDRFFAERPEGSVSTLKIQRTQQEDSAVYLCASSRDGVAGNTIYFGEGSWLTVV.